These T cell receptor beta chains were read from a single sample in a study of blood T cell repertoires in COVID-19. Assay: immunoSEQ multiplex PCR; the TCRdb copy retains only in-frame clones and omits some. The sample has 200,000 to 250,000 clones, roughly 84% seen once. The sample comprised peripheral blood. Receptors originate from a man aged 50-59 years who had recovered from COVID-19. CDR3s leave out the opening cysteine and the closing phenylalanine or tryptophan. The order of the fields is V gene, clone size, J gene, CDR3 protein. Only part of the rows carry a size: once, few, many, or a class if the clone is expanded.

V gene: TRBV28
clone size: NA
J gene: TRBJ2-1
CDR3 protein: ALLAVSNKRLTYNEQF

V gene: TRBV30
clone size: NA
J gene: TRBJ1-1
CDR3 protein: AWTKEINTEAF

V gene: TRBV6-5
clone size: NA
J gene: TRBJ1-1
CDR3 protein: ASSYSRIEGSTEAF

V gene: TRBV16
clone size: NA
J gene: TRBJ1-1
CDR3 protein: ASSPLNRTEAF

V gene: TRBV18
clone size: NA
J gene: TRBJ2-7
CDR3 protein: ASSPASQGYEQY

V gene: TRBV4-1
clone size: NA
J gene: TRBJ2-1
CDR3 protein: ASSQQRGRKGHNEQF

V gene: TRBV24-1
clone size: NA
J gene: TRBJ2-5
CDR3 protein: ATSDPTYRGGQETQY

V gene: TRBV5-6
clone size: NA
J gene: TRBJ1-1
CDR3 protein: ASSSVLGAGRGSAEAF

V gene: TRBV2
clone size: NA
J gene: TRBJ1-5
CDR3 protein: ASSEHRIGNQPQH

V gene: TRBV6-5
clone size: NA
J gene: TRBJ2-2
CDR3 protein: ASKGQGITGELF

V gene: TRBV5-1
clone size: NA
J gene: TRBJ2-7
CDR3 protein: ASSRTRQGSHEQY

V gene: TRBV19
clone size: NA
J gene: TRBJ2-3
CDR3 protein: ASRGTSTGTDTQY

V gene: TRBV21-1
clone size: once
J gene: TRBJ1-5
CDR3 protein: ASSNREDNQPQH

V gene: TRBV7-8
clone size: NA
J gene: TRBJ1-1
CDR3 protein: ASTLAGGHTEAF

V gene: TRBV5-4
clone size: few
J gene: TRBJ1-4
CDR3 protein: ASSLRSELGEKLF

V gene: TRBV24-1
clone size: NA
J gene: TRBJ1-1
CDR3 protein: ATSDSRRQLEAF

V gene: TRBV15
clone size: NA
J gene: TRBJ2-1
CDR3 protein: ATSSQRGGWTEQF

V gene: TRBV7-6
clone size: few
J gene: TRBJ2-2
CDR3 protein: ASSPDRVELF

V gene: TRBV7-2
clone size: NA
J gene: TRBJ1-2
CDR3 protein: ASSSPQGDYGYT

V gene: TRBV7-9
clone size: NA
J gene: TRBJ1-1
CDR3 protein: ASSLASNRDGQGFTEAF

V gene: TRBV11-2
clone size: NA
J gene: TRBJ2-2
CDR3 protein: ASNRGISGELF

V gene: TRBV10-2
clone size: NA
J gene: TRBJ2-3
CDR3 protein: ASSDDRVGTDTQY

V gene: TRBV7-9
clone size: NA
J gene: TRBJ2-7
CDR3 protein: ASSLVAPTGPYEQY

V gene: TRBV7-9
clone size: NA
J gene: TRBJ1-6
CDR3 protein: ASSLLGTGNSPLH

V gene: TRBV28
clone size: NA
J gene: TRBJ2-1
CDR3 protein: ASSLRLYEQF

V gene: TRBV5-6
clone size: NA
J gene: TRBJ2-6
CDR3 protein: ASSLPGLATSGANVLT

V gene: TRBV30
clone size: NA
J gene: TRBJ1-2
CDR3 protein: AWRLTGTYGYT

V gene: TRBV10-3
clone size: once
J gene: TRBJ1-5
CDR3 protein: AISGTGGQPQH

V gene: TRBV20-1
clone size: NA
J gene: TRBJ2-2
CDR3 protein: SASRGSRATGELF

V gene: TRBV15
clone size: NA
J gene: TRBJ2-3
CDR3 protein: ATSRFQAGGRDTQY

V gene: TRBV5-4
clone size: NA
J gene: TRBJ1-1
CDR3 protein: ASSGGQGLAEAF

V gene: TRBV5-1
clone size: NA
J gene: TRBJ2-1
CDR3 protein: ASSLVLAGVNEQF

V gene: TRBV2
clone size: NA
J gene: TRBJ2-7
CDR3 protein: ASSPRLAGGYEQY

V gene: TRBV24-1
clone size: NA
J gene: TRBJ2-1
CDR3 protein: ATSPSGVGEQF

V gene: TRBV30
clone size: NA
J gene: TRBJ2-1
CDR3 protein: ASDSSGHTYNEQF

V gene: TRBV7-9
clone size: NA
J gene: TRBJ1-4
CDR3 protein: ASSQKSVRDLATNEKLF

V gene: TRBV10-3
clone size: NA
J gene: TRBJ2-7
CDR3 protein: AISPSEGFHEQY

V gene: TRBV19
clone size: NA
J gene: TRBJ2-7
CDR3 protein: ASSIQGTGNYEQY

V gene: TRBV5-1
clone size: NA
J gene: TRBJ2-2
CDR3 protein: ASSLGLAGASPGELF

V gene: TRBV28
clone size: NA
J gene: TRBJ2-7
CDR3 protein: ASSHALAGGLGYEQY

V gene: TRBV15
clone size: NA
J gene: TRBJ2-1
CDR3 protein: ATSRVPSNEQF

V gene: TRBV7-8
clone size: NA
J gene: TRBJ2-1
CDR3 protein: ASSQGLAGGFEQF

V gene: TRBV6-1
clone size: NA
J gene: TRBJ2-1
CDR3 protein: ASSEGGLAGISGEQF

V gene: TRBV7-2
clone size: NA
J gene: TRBJ2-1
CDR3 protein: ASSFQGNYNEQF

V gene: TRBV3-1/TRBV3-2
clone size: NA
J gene: TRBJ2-1
CDR3 protein: ASSQPSSGSNEQF

V gene: TRBV7-9
clone size: NA
J gene: TRBJ2-1
CDR3 protein: ASSLKVFLAGTYNEQF

V gene: TRBV27
clone size: NA
J gene: TRBJ2-1
CDR3 protein: ASSWTGGDAEQF

V gene: TRBV15
clone size: NA
J gene: TRBJ2-3
CDR3 protein: ATSRDTGTGAGPDTQY

V gene: TRBV19
clone size: NA
J gene: TRBJ1-1
CDR3 protein: ASSFTTGTNTEAF

V gene: TRBV29-1
clone size: NA
J gene: TRBJ2-3
CDR3 protein: SVEDASGSDTQY